A single sample is the source of the 13 T cell receptor beta chains below, sequenced in a study of T-cell reconstitution after alpha-beta-depleted transplantation in children (dated by TCRdb to the mid-2010s). In the paper's terms, the treatment or condition label means: allogeneic hematopoietic cell transplantation with graft depleted of TCRalphabeta T cells and CD19 B cells. Preparation of the library involved PCR. The listed sequencing device is Illumina HiSeq 2500. TCR libraries were prepared with molecular barcoding, using unique molecular identifiers to normalize TCRbeta repertoire quantification. TCRdb itself trimmed the public reads at Q25 with fastp, ran MiXCR and retained productive beta chains. Every entry covers one CDR3 protein and lists the most common genes and DNA from its rows. The sample table lists around 500,000 distinct CDR3 sequences, about 23% of them with a count of one. The ten biggest clones cover around an eighth of the sample.

The material was PBMCs, mostly from graft donor cells, obtained 360 days after TCRalphabeta/CD19-depleted stem cell transplant. The receptors originated from a boy in the first two years of life who had a stem cell transplant for acute myeloid leukemia, so the T cells may come from the graft donor.

At least ten counts were recorded for this clonotype. This rearrangement joins TRBV5-1 to TRBJ1-6; no firm D call. V was trimmed by 4 bases and J by 5 bases, leaving 10 bases between them. Germline V gene sequence: CDR1 SGHRS, CDR2 YFSETQ. The CDR3 consists of 14 residues. CDR3 nucleotide sequence: TGCGCCAGCAGCCCGACCGTGGATAATTCACCCCTCCACTTT. Protein product: CASSPTVDNSPLHF.

Only a few counts were recorded for this clonotype. The chain employs TRBV12-3 or TRBV12-4 and TRBJ2-1, with 10 bases aligning to TRBD2. V shed 0 bases, J shed 15 bases, and the junction held 2 bases outside the gene matches. The CDR3 covers 12 residues. For the CDR3, the DNA is TGTGCCAGCAGTTTAGCGACTAGCGGGCGGTTCTTC. Translated: CASSLATSGRFF.

The table lists this clonotype with many counts. The rearrangement uses TRBV29-1 and TRBJ2-3, with a weak D call TRBD1 (6 bases). V was cut by 5 bases and J by 5 bases, with 17 bases left in between. Germline assignment: CDR1 SQVTM and CDR2 ANQGSEA. This CDR3 comprises 14 residues. The CDR3: CSVSKQGSVDTQYF. In nucleotides, the CDR3 is TGCAGCGTTTCGAAACAGGGATCGGTAGATACGCAGTATTTT.

This clonotype was seen a few times. The J gene is TRBJ1-2, the V gene TRBV20-1; 9 bases are a match to TRBD1. V lost 2 bases to trimming and J lost 2 bases; unmatched junction nucleotides: 15. Per the germline V gene, CDR1 is DFQATT and CDR2 is SNEGSKA (reference sequence). There are 18 residues in the CDR3. The CDR3 spells CSARSGTGSPLSNYGYTF. CDR3 bases: TGCAGTGCTAGATCCGGGACAGGGAGTCCTTTGTCCAACTATGGCTACACCTTC.

The gene calls are TRBV19 and TRBJ2-5; tentatively, D is TRBD2 (5 bases). Trimming pared 9 bases from V and 4 bases from J, leaving 15 bases between. The CDR3 loop spans 13 amino acids. Germline V CDR1 and CDR2: LNHDA, SQIVND (reference sequence). For the CDR3, the DNA is TGTGCCAGCGGGGAGCGCGACTTAGAGACCCAGTACTTC. Protein sequence: CASGERDLETQYF.

This sequence joins TRBV18 and TRBJ2-6, with no clear D. Per germline, CDR1 KGHSH and CDR2 LQKENI. The CDR3 spans 17 residues. The ends were cut back, 2 bases at V and 4 bases at J, with 15 bases in the middle. CDR3 region: CASSPAGAPQGANVLTF. The CDR3 nucleotides are TGTGCCAGCTCACCAGCTGGTGCCCCGCAGGGGGCCAACGTCCTGACTTTC.

The chain combines TRBV10-2 with TRBJ2-5; possible D gene TRBD1, 5 bases. Per germline, CDR1 WSHSY and CDR2 SAAADI. CDR3 size: 14 residues. V shed 2 bases and J shed 5 bases, with 12 bases lying between them. CDR3 amino acids: CASSETKGPETQYF. In DNA form, the CDR3 reads TGCGCCAGCAGTGAGACAAAGGGGCCTGAGACCCAGTACTTC.

This clonotype was recorded a few times. V usage is TRBV11-2 and J usage is TRBJ2-7, with 8 bases aligning to TRBD2. Per germline, CDR1 SGHAT and CDR2 FQNNGV. Trimming removed 8 bases from V and 4 bases from J; junction bases left unmatched: 13. This CDR3 contains 15 residues. CDR3 loop: CASQLPGGGLYEQYV. CDR3 in DNA: TGTGCCAGCCAACTGCCCGGGGGGGGACTATACGAGCAGTACGTC.

This clonotype turned up a few times. The chain is built from TRBV29-1 and TRBJ2-2; TRBD1 agrees at 10 bases. Trimming removed 6 bases from V and 5 bases from J; junction bases left unmatched: 3. The germline CDR1 and CDR2 sequences are SQVTM and ANQGSEA. The CDR3 is made up of 13 amino acids. The CDR3 nucleotides read TGCAGCGTGTGGACAGGGGGTACCGGGGAGCTGTTTTTT. It codes for CSVWTGGTGELFF.

V and J are TRBV29-1 and TRBJ1-2; 7 bases are shared with TRBD1. With 0 bases clipped from V and 5 bases from J, the junction kept 6 bases outside the gene matches. The CDR3 is made up of 14 amino acids. The germline CDR1 and CDR2 sequences are SQVTM and ANQGSEA. The CDR3 coding sequence is TGCAGCGTTGAAGAGTTCTCAGGGGGTTATGGCTACACCTTC. Its protein product is CSVEEFSGGYGYTF.

The count of this clonotype is one. The J gene is TRBJ2-1, the V gene TRBV4-1; D ambiguous. The CDR3 covers 13 residues. The V gene lost 2 bases and the J gene lost 6 bases, with 8 bases spanning the gap. Looked up from germline, CDR1 is MGHRA and CDR2 is YSYEKL. CDR3 sequence: CASSQQTGNEQFF. The CDR3, as DNA: TGCGCCAGCAGCCAACAGACCGGCAATGAGCAGTTCTTC.

The V and J genes are TRBV12-3 or TRBV12-4 and TRBJ1-3, with no clear D. Trimming left V 3 bases short and J 0 bases short, with 9 bases between. This CDR3 contains 15 residues. The DNA for the CDR3 is TGTGCCAGCAGTTTGTGGCGGAGCTCTGGAAACACCATATATTTT. Translated, it gives CASSLWRSSGNTIYF.

This chain uses TRBV11-3 with TRBJ2-2; D gene uncertain. Trimming removed 5 bases from V and 3 bases from J, with 10 bases in between. Germline CDR1 reads SGHNT; CDR2 reads YENEEA. The CDR3 has 14 amino acids. CDR3 sequence (DNA): TGTGCCAGCAGCATCACGGCGGACACCGGGGAGCTGTTTTTT. Protein sequence: CASSITADTGELFF.